The entry that follows covers one T cell receptor beta chain sequence. Trimming stripped 1 base from V and 4 bases from J, with 15 bases between. Germline CDR1 and CDR2: SGDLS and YYNGEE. The CDR3 is 15 residues long. The sample belongs to a study of T cells in tuberculosis. About the study: The T cells targeted glucose monomycolate, a mycobacterial lipid, via CD1B.

Sorting used thawed, overnight-rested PBMC stained with anti-CD3, a viability dye and GMM-loaded CD1B tetramer. The lipid loaded on the CD1B tetramers was C32 glucose monomycolate from Rhodococcus equi. About 100,000 tetramer-negative cells were sorted from each donor. TCR-alpha and TCR-beta chains were sequenced unpaired. The data were produced by immunoSEQ multiplex PCR, yet TCRdb's version contains in-frame clones alone and is incomplete. Here the sample spans 50,000 or so clones, approximately 88% being singletons. The clonotype comes from an adult woman with latent tuberculosis. The sequencing input was CD1b-GMM tetramer-negative cells sorted from PBMCs. The chain employs TRBV9 and TRBJ2-7, with a tentative D call TRBD2 (6 bases). The CDR3: CASSVKGGPQYEQYF. CDR3 coding DNA: TGTGCCAGCAGCGTAAAAGGAGGGCCTCAGTACGAGCAGTACTTC.